A selection of T cell receptor beta chains follows, all from one sample in a study of shared clonotypes between healthy human individuals. Data came from immunoSEQ multiplex PCR; TCRdb stores just in-frame clones and leaves some out. The sample carries roughly 320,000 clones, over 75% recorded once. The sample taken for sequencing was memory CD8+ T cells sorted from blood. These receptors were collected from a man aged 18-30 years in good health. Each CDR3 is given with its conserved first and last residue. The D gene is left open where the match is weak. For some rows the clone size is stated as once, few or many, or as a class when expanded; others skip it.

cdr3_length,v_call,j_call,d_call,clone_size,cdr3_aa,cdr3_nt
14,TRBV9,TRBJ2-7,TRBD2,once,CASSVGGSSYEQYF,TGTGCCAGCAGCGTGGGCGGGAGTTCCTACGAGCAGTACTTC
13,TRBV4-3,TRBJ1-1,.,.,CASSHTGLRVAFF,TGCGCCAGCAGCCACACAGGGCTTCGGGTAGCTTTCTTT
13,TRBV6-6,TRBJ1-2,.,.,CASRGGGPYGYTF,TGTGCCAGCAGGGGGGGAGGTCCCTATGGCTACACCTTC
14,TRBV27,TRBJ1-6,.,.,CASSPVGGNSPLHF,TGTGCCAGCAGTCCCGTAGGTGGTAATTCACCCCTCCACTTT
17,TRBV4-1,TRBJ2-5,.,.,CASSQGTGRLYQETQYF,TGCGCCAGCAGCCAGGGGACCGGCCGTCTGTACCAAGAGACCCAGTACTTC
16,TRBV27,TRBJ2-3,TRBD2,.,CASSLGAGGPADTQYF,TGTGCCAGCAGTTTAGGAGCGGGGGGACCCGCAGATACGCAGTATTTT
14,TRBV11-2,TRBJ2-7,TRBD1,.,CASSNRDRGPEQYF,TGTGCCAGCAGCAACCGGGACAGGGGGCCCGAGCAGTACTTC
15,TRBV30,TRBJ1-4,TRBD1,.,CAWSEAGTVGEKLFF,TGTGCCTGGAGTGAAGCGGGGACAGTGGGTGAAAAACTGTTTTTT
16,TRBV29-1,TRBJ2-7,.,.,CSVAKIYGEVSYEQYF,TGCAGCGTCGCTAAAATTTATGGGGAGGTATCCTACGAGCAGTACTTC
16,TRBV27,TRBJ2-7,.,.,CASSHTPRRAPYEQYF,TGTGCCAGCAGCCATACCCCTAGGCGGGCGCCCTACGAGCAGTACTTC
14,TRBV28,TRBJ2-7,TRBD1,.,CASSPGQGYYEQYF,TGTGCCAGCAGTCCGGGACAGGGGTACTACGAGCAGTACTTC
11,TRBV30,TRBJ2-7,.,.,CAWSGGGEQYF,TGTGCCTGGAGTGGGGGTGGCGAGCAGTACTTC
16,TRBV2,TRBJ2-7,.,.,CASNPGRGTTFYEQYF,TGTGCCAGCAACCCGGGTCGCGGGACGACGTTTTACGAGCAGTACTTC
14,TRBV29-1,TRBJ2-1,.,.,CSVDGVRSYNEQFF,TGCAGCGTTGACGGGGTTCGCTCCTACAATGAGCAGTTCTTC
15,TRBV27,TRBJ2-7,TRBD1,few,CASSSLWDSYYEQYF,TGTGCCAGCAGTTCACTTTGGGACAGCTACTACGAGCAGTACTTC
15,TRBV11-2,TRBJ2-7,TRBD1,.,CASSLRGDRTYEQYF,TGTGCCAGCAGCCTTAGGGGGGACAGGACCTACGAGCAGTACTTC
16,TRBV19,TRBJ1-6,.,.,CASSSRESSYNSPLHF,TGTGCCAGTAGTTCGAGGGAAAGCTCCTATAATTCACCCCTCCACTTT
15,TRBV5-4,TRBJ1-1,.,.,CASSRVTGMNTEAFF,TGTGCCAGCAGCAGGGTGACAGGAATGAACACTGAAGCTTTCTTT
15,TRBV27,TRBJ2-3,.,.,CASSYLAGGTDTQYF,TGTGCCAGCAGTTACTTGGCAGGGGGCACAGATACGCAGTATTTT
14,TRBV28,TRBJ2-3,.,.,CASSLRGLGYTQYF,TGTGCCAGCAGTTTAAGAGGATTGGGGTATACGCAGTATTTT